There are many counts of the clone carrying this TCR beta chain. Its antigen is unidentified. The CDR3 covers 14 residues. Germline assignment: CDR1 SEHNR and CDR2 FQNEAQ (reference sequence). Trimming took 4 bases from V and 6 from J; bases not matched to a gene: 2. Template material for TCR beta VDJ and CDR3 profiling consisted of genomic DNA. TCRdb independently ran MiXCR on the reads; one entry per CDR3 protein. The repertoire includes approximately 300,000 distinct CDR3 sequences, approximately 58% of them detected once, and 1.3% sits in the top ten. The data are from a study of CD8+CD57+ T cells in acquired aplastic anemia. Whole-study findings and limits: Over 25 shared CD8+ CDR3s appeared highly expressed within patients' immunodominant clones.

Patients chosen for sequencing had shown CD8+CD57+ cell expansion by flow cytometry. The genes are TRBV7-9 and TRBJ1-6, with 8 positions matching TRBD1. Material for sequencing was sorted CD4+, CD8+, or CD8+CD57+ T cells (not recorded which) from PBMCs. This receptor was obtained from a human donor with aplastic anemia. CDR3 sequence (DNA): TGTGCCAGCAGCTGGACAGGGCTTAATTCACCCCTCCACTTT. Its protein is CASSWTGLNSPLHF.